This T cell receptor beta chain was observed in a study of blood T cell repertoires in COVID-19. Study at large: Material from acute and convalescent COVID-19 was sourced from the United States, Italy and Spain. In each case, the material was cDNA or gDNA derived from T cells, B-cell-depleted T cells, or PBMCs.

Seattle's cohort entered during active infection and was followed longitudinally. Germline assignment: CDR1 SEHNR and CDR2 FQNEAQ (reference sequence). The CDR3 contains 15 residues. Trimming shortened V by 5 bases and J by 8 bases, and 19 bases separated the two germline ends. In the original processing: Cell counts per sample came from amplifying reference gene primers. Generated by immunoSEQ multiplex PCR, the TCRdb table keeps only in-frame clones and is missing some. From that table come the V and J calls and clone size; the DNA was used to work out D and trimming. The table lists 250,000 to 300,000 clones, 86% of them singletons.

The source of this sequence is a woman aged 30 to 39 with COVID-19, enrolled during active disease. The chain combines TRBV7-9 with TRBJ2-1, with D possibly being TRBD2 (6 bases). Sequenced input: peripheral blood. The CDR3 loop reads CASSRDFIEIHEQFF. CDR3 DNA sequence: TGTGCCAGCAGCCGGGACTTCATAGAAATACATGAGCAGTTCTTC.